A single sample is the source of the 28 T cell receptor beta chains below, sequenced in a study of blood T cell repertoires in COVID-19 (dated by TCRdb to 2019 to 2021). The library came from the immunoSEQ multiplex PCR assay. TCRdb holds this immuneACCESS table with in-frame rearrangements only. Some clones are missing; in checked studies, unresolved V genes explain under half, and the rest has no known cause. The sample table shows 240,000 or so clones, and around 86% are seen once. Roughly 2% of the sample lies in the top ten. Sequenced material: PBMCs or T cells enriched from blood (not recorded which). Every receptor here comes from a woman aged 45-65 years who had recovered from COVID-19.

The chain employs TRBV12-3 or TRBV12-4 and TRBJ2-7; D may be TRBD1 (5 bases). The V end lost 5 bases, the J end lost 2 bases, and 10 bases lay between the germline ends. CDR3 length: 13 amino acids. This CDR3 is CASSRQTTYEQYF. As DNA, the CDR3 is TGTGCCAGCAGTCGACAGACAACCTACGAGCAGTACTTC.

The rearrangement joins TRBV28 to TRBJ2-2; 13 bases map to TRBD2. Germline V gene data show CDR1 as MDHEN and CDR2 as SYDVKM. This CDR3 is 20 amino acids long. J was trimmed by 4 bases and V by 3 bases; bases with no gene match: 14. Written as DNA, the CDR3 is TGTGCCAGCAGTTTCTACCTCTCGGGACTAGCGGGGACTGTCACCGGGGAGCTGTTTTTT. As protein: CASSFYLSGLAGTVTGELFF.

The V and J genes are TRBV11-2 and TRBJ2-5; D perhaps matches TRBD2 (7 bases). This CDR3 has 15 amino acids. CDR1 is SGHAT, CDR2 FQNNGV, per germline. V was trimmed by 5 bases and J by 4 bases, leaving 17 bases between them. The CDR3 region is CASSTTVGGGETQYF. The CDR3 region has the DNA TGTGCCAGCAGCACGACAGTAGGGGGGGGAGAGACCCAGTACTTC.

J is TRBJ1-1 and V is TRBV6-5; 7 nucleotides align to TRBD1. The V gene end was trimmed by 7 bases and the J gene end by 1 base; junction bases not matched to a gene: 9. The germline V gene encodes CDR1 MNHEY and CDR2 SVGAGI. The CDR3 is 15 amino acids. The CDR3 nucleotides read TGTGCCAGCACGAGAGGGGGCCCTCCGAACACTGAAGCTTTCTTT. It encodes CASTRGGPPNTEAFF.

The V gene is TRBV5-1, the J gene TRBJ2-7; 9 bases are shared with TRBD1. Germline CDR1 is SGHRS and CDR2 is YFSETQ. CDR3 length equals 15 residues. V was clipped by 0 bases and J by 6 bases; unmatched bases: 7. CDR3 region: CASSLDGTGIPEQYF. CDR3 sequence (DNA): TGCGCCAGCAGCTTGGACGGGACAGGGATCCCCGAGCAGTACTTC.

The gene calls are TRBV10-1 and TRBJ2-7; 8 bases map to TRBD1. The CDR3 spans 15 residues. V was pared by 4 bases and J by 3 bases, with 8 bases of the junction left unmatched. Germline loops: CDR1 WNHNN, CDR2 SYGVQD (reference sequence). CDR3 coding DNA: TGCGCCAGCAGTGGGCAAACCGGGACAGGCTACGAGCAGTACTTC. This encodes CASSGQTGTGYEQYF.

This sequence joins TRBV7-6 and TRBJ1-6; 7 nucleotides match TRBD1. V dropped 5 bases and J dropped 1; count of bases not matched to a gene: 2. Germline V gene lookup returns CDR1 SGHVS and CDR2 FNYEAQ. This CDR3 comprises 15 residues. The CDR3 loop reads CASSVQGSYNSPLHF. DNA of the CDR3: TGTGCCAGCAGCGTACAGGGGTCCTATAATTCACCCCTCCACTTT. Full variable domain (outside the CDR3, taken from reference TRBV7-6 and TRBJ1-6): GAGVSQSPRYKVTKRGQDVALRCDPISGHVSLYWYRQALGQGPEFLTYFNYEAQQDKSGLPNDRFSAERPEGSISTLTIQRTEQRDSAMYRCASSVQGSYNSPLHFGNGTRLTVT.

The rearrangement uses TRBV7-2 and TRBJ1-2; D possibly corresponds to TRBD1 (6 bases). The V gene lost 2 bases and the J gene lost 3 bases, with 7 bases spanning the gap. The CDR3 extends over 13 amino acids. Germline V gives CDR1 SGHTA, CDR2 FQGNSA. DNA of the CDR3: TGTGCCAGCAGCTTATCAGGGGACTATGGCTACACCTTC. Protein product: CASSLSGDYGYTF.

The chain has TRBV5-1 and TRBJ2-4; 9 nucleotides agree with TRBD2. This CDR3 comprises 14 residues. V shed 4 bases and J 10 bases; nucleotides not matched to a gene: 9. Germline assignment: CDR1 SGHRS and CDR2 YFSETQ. The CDR3 bases are TGCGCCAGCAGCATTGATCTTAGCGGGAGAATTCAGTACTTC. Its protein is CASSIDLSGRIQYF.

The J gene is TRBJ1-4, the V gene TRBV6-6; no reliable D call. The CDR3 sequence is 14 residues long. Trimming stripped 5 bases from V and 4 bases from J, with 11 bases between. Germline loops: CDR1 MNHNY, CDR2 SVGAGI (reference sequence). CDR3 DNA: TGTGCCAGCAGTCGGGCTAGCAGTAATGAAAAACTGTTTTTT. It codes for CASSRASSNEKLFF.

The J gene is TRBJ2-5, the V gene TRBV11-2; 10 bases align to TRBD2. The CDR3 loop spans 17 amino acids. Germline V CDR1 and CDR2: SGHAT, FQNNGV. V gave up 1 base and J gave up 5 bases; unmatched junction bases: 10. In DNA, the CDR3 is TGTGCCAGCAGCTTAGGGGGAACTAGCGGGGTAGTGGAGACCCAGTACTTC. Translation gives CASSLGGTSGVVETQYF.

In nucleotides, the CDR3 is TGTGCCAGCAGCCTCGATGACGGGAGAGCCCAGCATTTT. Protein sequence: CASSLDDGRAQHF. The chain carries TRBV6-2 or TRBV6-3 and TRBJ1-5; no firm D call. Per the germline V gene, CDR1 is MNHEY and CDR2 is SVGEGT. The V and J ends lost 6 bases and 11 bases respectively, with 17 bases between them. The CDR3 sequence is 13 residues long.

V gene TRBV5-8 combines with J gene TRBJ1-5; the D is unclear. Trimming shortened V by 0 bases and J by 11 bases, and 9 bases separated the two germline ends. The CDR3 is made up of 12 amino acids. The germline CDR1 and CDR2 sequences are SGHTS and YDEGEE. The CDR3 is CASSLGPGTQHF. CDR3 sequence (DNA): TGTGCCAGCAGCTTGGGGCCGGGTACCCAGCATTTT.

The sample holds a few counts of this clone. The chain carries TRBV7-2 and TRBJ1-6; TRBD1 matches at 7 bases. Germline V gene sequence: CDR1 SGHTA, CDR2 FQGNSA. The V segment lost 0 bases and the J segment 8 bases; nucleotides outside the gene matches: 10. CDR3 size: 17 residues. The CDR3 reads CASSLATPNRGDSPLHF. The CDR3 bases are TGTGCCAGCAGCTTAGCAACCCCTAACAGGGGCGATTCACCCCTCCACTTT.

V is TRBV18 and J is TRBJ2-1; D is perhaps TRBD1 (5 bases). V gave up 5 bases and J gave up 6 bases, with 8 bases separating them. CDR1 is KGHSH and CDR2 is LQKENI in the germline V gene. The CDR3 loop spans 12 amino acids. CDR3 nucleotide sequence: TGTGCCAGCTCAAGTCAGGGCAATGAGCAGTTCTTC. Translation: CASSSQGNEQFF.

The rearrangement uses TRBV2 and TRBJ2-1, with 7 bases lining up with TRBD1. Germline V gene sequence: CDR1 SNHLY, CDR2 FYNNEI. The CDR3 extends over 13 amino acids. V dropped 5 bases and J dropped 4; count of bases not matched to a gene: 2. CDR3 residues: CASSPDRYNEQFF. In nucleotides, the CDR3 is TGTGCCAGCAGTCCGGACAGGTACAATGAGCAGTTCTTC.

This sequence joins TRBV12-5 and TRBJ2-5; 7 bases agree with TRBD1. The germline V gene has CDR1 LGHNT and CDR2 FRNRAP. The CDR3 spans 13 residues. The V segment lost 3 bases and the J segment 5 bases; nucleotides outside the gene matches: 3. The CDR3 is CASGFSRGETQYF. DNA of the CDR3: TGTGCTAGTGGTTTCAGCAGGGGGGAGACCCAGTACTTC.

V usage is TRBV7-2 and J usage is TRBJ1-6, with D hard to call. Trimming pared 6 bases from V and 10 bases from J, leaving 16 bases between. Germline CDR1 and CDR2: SGHTA and FQGNSA. This CDR3 region has 14 residues. CDR3 amino acids: CASSITYVMSPLHF. The CDR3 region has the DNA TGTGCCAGCAGTATTACATATGTTATGTCACCCCTCCACTTT. Complete variable domain (other parts from reference TRBV7-2 and TRBJ1-6): GAGVSQSPSNKVTEKGKDVELRCDPISGHTALYWYRQSLGQGLEFLIYFQGNSAPDKSGLPSDRFSAERTGGSVSTLTIQRTQQEDSAVYLCASSITYVMSPLHFGNGTRLTVT.

The chain recombines TRBV10-1 with TRBJ2-3, with TRBD1 matching 7 bases. From germline, CDR1 is WNHNN and CDR2 SYGVQD (reference sequence). The V gene end was trimmed by 0 bases and the J gene end by 3 bases; junction bases not matched to a gene: 3. The CDR3 sequence is 15 residues long. CDR3 residues: CASSESYRGTDTQYF. In DNA form, the CDR3 reads TGCGCCAGCAGTGAGTCCTACAGGGGAACAGATACGCAGTATTTT.

V is TRBV24-1 and J is TRBJ2-7, with D possibly matching TRBD2 (6 bases). This CDR3 has 15 amino acids. V was clipped by 4 bases and J by 5 bases, with 17 bases between them. The germline CDR1 and CDR2 sequences are KGHDR and SFDVKD. DNA of the CDR3: TGTGCCACCAGTGACACCGGGACTTCTCTCGACGAGCAGTACTTC. Its translation: CATSDTGTSLDEQYF.

The rearrangement links TRBV5-1 to TRBJ2-2; D might be TRBD1 (6 bases). Germline CDR1 reads SGHRS; CDR2 reads YFSETQ. V gave up 0 bases and J gave up 7 bases, with 10 bases separating them. The CDR3 is 14 amino acids. The CDR3 nucleotides read TGCGCCAGCAGCTTGGGGACAGAGGGCGGGGAGCTGTTTTTT. The encoded protein is CASSLGTEGGELFF.

This clone appeared once. The chain joins TRBV19 to TRBJ1-6; 9 bases are a match to TRBD1. J was trimmed by 9 bases and V by 3 bases; bases with no gene match: 6. Germline values: CDR1 LNHDA, CDR2 SQIVND (reference sequence). This CDR3 spans 15 amino acids. The CDR3 DNA follows: TGTGCCAGTAGTATCGACAGGGGGTACAGTTCACCCCTCCACTTT. Translation gives CASSIDRGYSSPLHF.

The chain combines TRBV6-5 with TRBJ2-7; TRBD1 aligns across 8 bases. Trimming cost V 5 bases and J 5 bases; bases outside gene matches: 5. The CDR3 consists of 13 residues. Germline V gene sequence: CDR1 MNHEY, CDR2 SVGAGI. CDR3 sequence: CASSRQGPNEQYF. CDR3 bases: TGTGCCAGCAGTCGACAGGGGCCCAACGAGCAGTACTTC.

The chain joins TRBV7-2 to TRBJ2-5, with TRBD2 identical over 8 bases. V lost 4 bases and J lost 5; bases outside the gene matches: 6. Germline CDR1 reads SGHTA; CDR2 reads FQGNSA. The CDR3 totals 14 residues. As DNA, the CDR3 is TGTGCCAGCAGCTCCGGGACTAGTCGGGAGACCCAGTACTTC. Amino acids: CASSSGTSRETQYF.

With respect to this clone: One base away lies a much larger clone, so this may be a sequencing read error. This chain links TRBV12-3 or TRBV12-4 with TRBJ1-2; D gene uncertain. V gave up 4 bases and J gave up 0 bases, with 6 bases separating them. This CDR3 has 13 residues. The CDR3 here is CASSYTANYGYTF. The DNA for the CDR3 is TGTGCCAGCAGTTATACAGCTAACTATGGCTACACCTTC.

This chain joins TRBV5-6 and TRBJ2-1, with D possibly being TRBD2 (6 bases). The ends were cut back, 7 bases at V and 12 bases at J, with 14 bases in the middle. Germline lookup yields CDR1 SGHDT and CDR2 YYEEEE. There are 11 residues in the CDR3. CDR3 in amino acids: CASVYIGRQFF. CDR3 in DNA: TGTGCCAGCGTTTACATCGGGAGGCAGTTCTTC.

CDR3 bases: TGTGCCAGCAGCGTTTCGACAGTTGGAAACTATGGCTACACCTTC. Translated: CASSVSTVGNYGYTF. The V and J genes are TRBV9 and TRBJ1-2; D may be TRBD1 (5 bases). Germline CDR1 reads SGDLS; CDR2 reads YYNGEE. CDR3 size: 15 residues. V was shortened by 2 bases and J by 2 bases, with 13 bases between the two germline ends.

This chain uses TRBV12-5 with TRBJ2-1; 7 nucleotides align to TRBD1. This CDR3 has 12 amino acids. Germline trimming cut 3 bases from V and 9 bases from J; bases unmatched to any gene: 2. Germline CDR1 and CDR2: LGHNT and FRNRAP. The CDR3 loop reads CASGFTGVEQFF. The CDR3 DNA follows: TGTGCTAGTGGTTTCACAGGGGTTGAGCAGTTCTTC.